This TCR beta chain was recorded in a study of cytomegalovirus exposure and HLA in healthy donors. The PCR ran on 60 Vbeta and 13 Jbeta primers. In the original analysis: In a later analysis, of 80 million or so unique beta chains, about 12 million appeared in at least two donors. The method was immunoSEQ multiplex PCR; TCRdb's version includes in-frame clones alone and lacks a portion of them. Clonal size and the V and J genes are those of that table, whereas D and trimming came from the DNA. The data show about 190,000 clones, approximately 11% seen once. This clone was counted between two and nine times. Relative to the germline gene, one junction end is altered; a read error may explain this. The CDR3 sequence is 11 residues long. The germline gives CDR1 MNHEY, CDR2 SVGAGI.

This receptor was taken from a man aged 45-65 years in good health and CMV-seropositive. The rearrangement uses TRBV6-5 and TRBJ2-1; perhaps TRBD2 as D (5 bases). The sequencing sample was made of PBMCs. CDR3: CASSDGVWELF. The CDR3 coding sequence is TGTGCCAGCAGCGACGGAGTATGGGAGCTCTTC.